The 30 T cell receptor beta chains given below trace back to one sample, sequenced in a study of early T cells in non-severe SARS-CoV-2 infection. TCRdb redid the calling of the 5' RACE reads with MiXCR, one entry per CDR3 protein. The sample consists of about 58,000 distinct CDR3 sequences, more than 9.5% of them appearing once. The sample was whole blood. The receptor source for this set is an adult who was a healthcare worker with PCR-confirmed SARS-CoV-2 infection or an uninfected control (not recorded which).

This chain uses TRBV7-6 with TRBJ2-1; TRBD1 matches 8 bases. Trimming removed 5 bases from V and 5 bases from J; junction bases left unmatched: 8. This CDR3 is 15 amino acids long. CDR1 SGHVS and CDR2 FNYEAQ come from the germline V gene. The CDR3 DNA reads as TGTGCCAGCAGCGCCCCGGGACAGGCCAACAATGAGCAGTTCTTC. Protein: CASSAPGQANNEQFF. The full variable domain, rest sourced from reference TRBV7-6 and TRBJ2-1, is GAGVSQSPRYKVTKRGQDVALRCDPISGHVSLYWYRQALGQGPEFLTYFNYEAQQDKSGLPNDRFSAERPEGSISTLTIQRTEQRDSAMYRCASSAPGQANNEQFFGPGTRLTVL.

This clonotype was found a few times. The CDR3 sequence: CSAYRGSSYEQYF. Written as DNA, the CDR3 is TGCAGTGCTTACAGGGGATCTTCCTACGAGCAGTACTTC. J is TRBJ2-7 and V is TRBV20-1; 7 nucleotides agree with TRBD1. Germline CDR1 DFQATT, CDR2 SNEGSKA (reference sequence). The CDR3 is 13 amino acids. V dropped 5 bases and J dropped 1; count of bases not matched to a gene: 5.

The chain combines TRBV29-1 with TRBJ2-3, with D perhaps matching TRBD2 (5 bases). The CDR3 totals 12 residues. V was clipped by 0 bases and J by 5 bases, with 6 bases between them. Germline V gives CDR1 SQVTM, CDR2 ANQGSEA. CDR3 in DNA: TGCAGCGTTGAAGATCGGGGAGATACGCAGTATTTT. Translation gives CSVEDRGDTQYF.

The gene calls are TRBV7-9 and TRBJ2-3, with 15 bases lining up with TRBD2. Germline V gene lookup returns CDR1 SEHNR and CDR2 FQNEAQ (reference sequence). The ends lost 5 bases at V and 2 bases at J; junction bases unmatched: 8. CDR3 length equals 18 residues. The CDR3 DNA reads TGTGCCAGCAGCCCCCGGACTAGCGGGAGGGTTGACACAGATACGCAGTATTTT. Its protein product is CASSPRTSGRVDTDTQYF.

The CDR3 DNA sequence: TGTGCCAGCAGTGTCGACAGGGCGGGACAGCCCCAGCATTTT. Its translation: CASSVDRAGQPQHF. The genes are TRBV27 and TRBJ1-5; TRBD1 aligns across 7 bases. The germline V gene encodes CDR1 MNHEY and CDR2 SMNVEV (reference sequence). There are 14 residues in the CDR3. V trimming: 5 bases; J trimming: 7 bases; junction bases outside the gene matches: 8.

The V call is TRBV24-1, the J call TRBJ2-1; 9 bases match TRBD2. J lost 2 bases, V lost 3 bases, and 4 bases had no gene match. Germline V gene sequence: CDR1 KGHDR, CDR2 SFDVKD. The CDR3 covers 16 residues. This CDR3 is CATSDGLAGTYNEQFF. The DNA of the CDR3 is TGTGCCACCAGTGATGGGCTAGCGGGGACCTACAATGAGCAGTTCTTC.

This rearrangement joins TRBV28 to TRBJ1-4; 8 bases match TRBD1. The CDR3 has 14 residues. The ends lost 2 bases at V and 5 bases at J; junction bases unmatched: 1. The germline CDR1 and CDR2 sequences are MDHEN and SYDVKM. CDR3 in DNA: TGTGCCAGCAGTTTACAGGGGGCCAATGAAAAACTGTTTTTT. This sequence encodes CASSLQGANEKLFF. Variable domain in full (rest from reference TRBV28 and TRBJ1-4): DVKVTQSSRYLVKRTGEKVFLECVQDMDHENMFWYRQDPGLGLRLIYFSYDVKMKEKGDIPEGYSVSREKKERFSLILESASTNQTSMYLCASSLQGANEKLFFGSGTQLSVL.

This chain links TRBV11-2 with TRBJ2-2; TRBD2 is a possible D gene (7 bases). The germline gives CDR1 SGHAT, CDR2 FQNNGV. The germline V and J ends were trimmed by 6 bases and 6 bases, with 14 bases remaining between them. This CDR3 has 14 amino acids. For the CDR3, the DNA is TGTGCCAGCAGACCGAGGGGGGGCTCCGGGGAGCTGTTTTTT. Its translation: CASRPRGGSGELFF.

The chain is built from TRBV28 and TRBJ1-1; D is perhaps TRBD1 (6 bases). The V end was cut by 5 bases, the J end by 10 bases, with 14 bases between. CDR3 length: 12 amino acids. The germline V gene has CDR1 MDHEN and CDR2 SYDVKM. CDR3 sequence: CASSLEQGAAFF. CDR3 sequence (DNA): TGTGCCAGCAGTCTAGAACAGGGAGCAGCTTTCTTT.

Details on this clonotype: Lacking the conserved final phenylalanine or tryptophan, this CDR3 likely reflects a read error. Because the CDR3's place on the DNA is in doubt, the DNA is left out and the CDR3 is given as listed by TCRdb. V usage is TRBV4-3 and J usage is TRBJ2-7; no check of the table's D call, TRBD2, against the DNA was made. The CDR3 totals 12 residues, both ends included. Germline lookup yields CDR1 LGHNA and CDR2 YSLEER. The CDR3 loop is CASSQRVAGGPI.

The rearrangement links TRBV6-2 or TRBV6-3 to TRBJ2-4; 11 positions match TRBD2. V lost 6 bases to trimming and J lost 5 bases; unmatched junction nucleotides: 21. Germline V gene lookup returns CDR1 MNHEY and CDR2 SVGEGT. The CDR3 has 20 residues. CDR3 DNA sequence: TGTGCCAGCAGCAAAGGCCCTAGCGGGAGGTCCAGCAGTAGTCAAAACATTCAGTACTTC. Its translation is CASSKGPSGRSSSSQNIQYF.

This clonotype was observed many times. The J gene is TRBJ2-7, the V gene TRBV20-1; 9 positions match TRBD2. Unmatched junction bases numbered 9, after V lost 3 bases and J lost 3 bases. The V gene's germline CDR1 is DFQATT and CDR2 SNEGSKA (reference sequence). The CDR3 contains 15 residues. CDR3 sequence (DNA): TGCAGTGCTAGGGCTAGCGGGAATTTCGACTACGAGCAGTACTTC. Residues: CSARASGNFDYEQYF.

The chain links TRBV6-6 to TRBJ2-1; TRBD2 aligns across 11 bases. This CDR3 is built from 16 residues. J was trimmed by 7 bases and V by 3 bases; bases with no gene match: 8. Per germline, CDR1 MNHNY and CDR2 SVGAGI (reference sequence). The CDR3 spells CASSYPTSGNRNEQFF. In nucleotides, the CDR3 is TGTGCCAGCAGTTATCCGACTAGCGGGAACCGTAATGAGCAGTTCTTC.

The J gene is TRBJ2-1, the V gene TRBV6-2 or TRBV6-3; D gene ambiguous. With 2 bases removed from V and 7 bases from J, the gap between germline ends came to 12 bases. The germline V gene encodes CDR1 MNHEY and CDR2 SVGEGT. The CDR3 runs 14 residues. CDR3: CASSYVPPRNEQFF. Here the CDR3 DNA reads TGTGCCAGCAGTTACGTCCCTCCCAGGAATGAGCAGTTCTTC.

This clonotype occurred many times. The chain couples TRBV7-6 to TRBJ1-5; D is uncertain. The germline V and J ends were trimmed by 5 bases and 6 bases, with 11 bases remaining between them. The CDR3 runs to 13 residues. Germline V gene lookup returns CDR1 SGHVS and CDR2 FNYEAQ. The DNA of the CDR3 is TGTGCCAGCAGCCAGGCCCTGGGTCAGCCCCAGCATTTT. Protein product: CASSQALGQPQHF.

This clonotype was seen repeatedly, ten times or more. In DNA, the CDR3 is TGTGCCAGCAGCCCCGGGACAGGGGTTAAGTACTTC. Translation: CASSPGTGVKYF. The chain uses TRBV5-5 and TRBJ2-7; 10 bases agree with TRBD1. The CDR3 loop spans 12 amino acids. Germline CDR1 reads SGHKS; CDR2 reads YYEKEE (reference sequence). After removal of 4 bases from V and 11 bases from J, the junction contained 6 bases not matched to a gene.

This clonotype was counted at least ten times. The J gene is TRBJ2-4, the V gene TRBV10-3; no clear D. Germline-derived CDR1 and CDR2 are ENHRY and SYGVKD. The CDR3 length is 14 residues. Trimming stripped 4 bases from V and 0 bases from J, with 7 bases between. Here the CDR3 reads CAISVDGAKNIQYF. CDR3 bases: TGTGCCATCAGTGTAGATGGAGCCAAAAACATTCAGTACTTC.

There are many counts of this clonotype. This chain links TRBV7-2 with TRBJ2-3; perhaps TRBD2 as D (6 bases). V shed 8 bases and J shed 4 bases, with 16 bases lying between them. This CDR3 is built from 14 residues. The V gene's germline CDR1 is SGHTA and CDR2 FQGNSA. In DNA, the CDR3 is TGTGCCAGCCGGAGGGCGTCCTGGGCAGATACGCAGTATTTT. Translation: CASRRASWADTQYF.

Ten or more counts support this clonotype. The rearrangement links TRBV20-1 to TRBJ2-5, with 8 nucleotides matching TRBD2. J lost 6 bases, V lost 0 bases, and 9 bases had no gene match. Germline V CDR1 and CDR2: DFQATT, SNEGSKA (reference sequence). This CDR3 has 15 residues. CDR3 sequence: CSARDSAGGVKTQYF. The CDR3 DNA reads TGCAGTGCTAGAGATTCTGCGGGAGGTGTCAAGACCCAGTACTTC.

V is TRBV29-1 and J is TRBJ2-7, with 8 bases fitting TRBD1. CDR1 is SQVTM and CDR2 is ANQGSEA in the germline V gene. Germline trimming cut 4 bases from V and 2 bases from J; bases unmatched to any gene: 7. CDR3 length: 14 residues. The CDR3 here is CSVVGAGQAYEQYF. Here the CDR3 DNA reads TGCAGCGTTGTCGGCGCGGGACAGGCCTACGAGCAGTACTTC.

This clonotype has only a few counts. This chain uses TRBV5-8 with TRBJ2-3; D may be TRBD1 (5 bases). Germline V gene data show CDR1 as SGHTS and CDR2 as YDEGEE. Trimming pared 1 base from V and 6 bases from J, leaving 6 bases between. The CDR3 has 12 residues. The CDR3 DNA sequence: TGTGCCAGCAGCTTGAGGGGTGATACGCAGTATTTT. Its protein product is CASSLRGDTQYF.

This clonotype was recorded at least ten times. V usage is TRBV30 and J usage is TRBJ2-1, with D perhaps TRBD2 (5 bases). The ends were cut back, 2 bases at V and 7 bases at J, with 9 bases in the middle. The CDR3 runs to 12 residues. Looked up from germline, CDR1 is GTSNPN and CDR2 is SVGIG (reference sequence). This CDR3 reads CAWSSGSNEQFF. For the CDR3, the DNA is TGTGCCTGGAGTAGCGGATCTAATGAGCAGTTCTTC. The full variable domain, completed using reference TRBV30 and TRBJ2-1, is SQTIHQWPATLVQPVGSPLSLECTVEGTSNPNLYWYRQAAGRGLQLLFYSVGIGQISSEVPQNLSASRPQDRQFILSSKKLLLSDSGFYLCAWSSGSNEQFFGPGTRLTVL.

The V call is TRBV6-2 or TRBV6-3, the J call TRBJ1-5; D is perhaps TRBD1 (5 bases). Germline loops: CDR1 MNHEY, CDR2 SVGEGT. Between the trimmed V and J ends, which lost 2 bases and 5 bases, there was a span of 10 bases. The CDR3 contains 14 residues. This CDR3 reads CASSYRAGHQPQHF. The CDR3 DNA follows: TGTGCCAGCAGTTACCGGGCAGGGCATCAGCCCCAGCATTTT.

This clonotype was found a few times. The J gene is TRBJ1-4, the V gene TRBV6-5, with a weak D call TRBD1 (5 bases). V lost 8 bases, J lost 8 bases, and 18 bases lay in between. The CDR3 sequence is 14 residues long. Germline CDR1 MNHEY, CDR2 SVGAGI. CDR3 bases: TGTGCCAGCCGACCGGGGGTTGTCGGCGAAAAACTGTTTTTT. Translating gives CASRPGVVGEKLFF.

This clonotype was seen many times. The chain has TRBV7-8 and TRBJ2-5; D uncertain. The CDR3 sequence is 15 residues long. Germline V gene sequence: CDR1 SGHVS, CDR2 FQNEAQ. Trimming removed 4 bases at V and 1 base at J, with 13 bases between. For the CDR3, the DNA is TGTGCCAGCAGCTCCTTTCCGGGTCCCCAAGAGACCCAGTACTTC. Protein: CASSSFPGPQETQYF.

This clonotype was seen repeatedly, ten times or more. The J gene is TRBJ2-1, the V gene TRBV7-2, with 9 positions matching TRBD2. The CDR3 consists of 15 residues. Germline CDR1 SGHTA, CDR2 FQGNSA. Trimming at V came to 6 bases and at J to 6 bases, leaving 9 bases not matched to a gene. CDR3 sequence: CASRVAGVAFNEQFF. The CDR3 nucleotides read TGTGCCAGCAGGGTAGCGGGAGTCGCCTTCAATGAGCAGTTCTTC.

This clonotype was detected many times. V usage is TRBV24-1 and J usage is TRBJ2-1; 10 bases line up with TRBD1. The V and J ends lost 3 bases and 6 bases, in that order; junction bases with no gene match: 13. Germline V gene sequence: CDR1 KGHDR, CDR2 SFDVKD. The CDR3 sequence is 18 residues long. The CDR3 protein is CATSDARGTGVVGNEQFF. CDR3 nucleotides: TGTGCCACCAGTGATGCCCGTGGGACAGGGGTGGTAGGCAATGAGCAGTTCTTC.

The genes are TRBV27 and TRBJ1-6; D call uncertain. Germline CDR1 reads MNHEY; CDR2 reads SMNVEV (reference sequence). Trimming pared 3 bases from V and 9 bases from J, leaving 6 bases between. The CDR3 contains 12 residues. This chain's CDR3 is CASSLPASPLHF. DNA for the CDR3: TGTGCCAGCAGTTTGCCGGCTTCACCCCTCCACTTT.

This clonotype was observed a few times. This chain links TRBV19 with TRBJ1-1, with 7 positions matching TRBD1. The germline CDR1 and CDR2 sequences are LNHDA and SQIVND (reference sequence). The length of the CDR3 is 16 residues. J gave up 1 base and V 4 bases, and 9 bases lay outside the gene matches. The CDR3 protein is CASSRGGWGPNTEAFF. CDR3 coding DNA: TGTGCCAGTAGTAGAGGGGGCTGGGGGCCGAACACTGAAGCTTTCTTT.

This clonotype was seen many times. The chain is built from TRBV29-1 and TRBJ2-7, with 10 positions matching TRBD1. V shed 5 bases, J shed 4 bases, and the junction held 2 bases outside the gene matches. Germline values: CDR1 SQVTM, CDR2 ANQGSEA. This CDR3 region has 12 residues. CDR3 nucleotides: TGCAGCGTTCGACAGGGGGCGTACGAGCAGTACTTC. Translation gives CSVRQGAYEQYF.